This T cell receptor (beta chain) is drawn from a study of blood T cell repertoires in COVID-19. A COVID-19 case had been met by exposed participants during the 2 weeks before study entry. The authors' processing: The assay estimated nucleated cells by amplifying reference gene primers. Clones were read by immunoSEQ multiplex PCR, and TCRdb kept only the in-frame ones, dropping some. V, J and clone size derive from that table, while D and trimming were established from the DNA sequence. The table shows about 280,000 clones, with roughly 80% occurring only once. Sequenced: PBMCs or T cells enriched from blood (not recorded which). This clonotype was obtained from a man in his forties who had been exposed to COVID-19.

The DNA of the CDR3 is TGTGCCAGCAGCTTAGCGGGAGGGAGCGAGCAGTACTTC. Its translation is CASSLAGGSEQYF. V gene TRBV5-6 combines with J gene TRBJ2-7; 10 bases match TRBD2. The CDR3 loop spans 13 amino acids. V lost 2 bases, J lost 6 bases, and 2 bases stayed unmatched. Germline V gene lookup returns CDR1 SGHDT and CDR2 YYEEEE.